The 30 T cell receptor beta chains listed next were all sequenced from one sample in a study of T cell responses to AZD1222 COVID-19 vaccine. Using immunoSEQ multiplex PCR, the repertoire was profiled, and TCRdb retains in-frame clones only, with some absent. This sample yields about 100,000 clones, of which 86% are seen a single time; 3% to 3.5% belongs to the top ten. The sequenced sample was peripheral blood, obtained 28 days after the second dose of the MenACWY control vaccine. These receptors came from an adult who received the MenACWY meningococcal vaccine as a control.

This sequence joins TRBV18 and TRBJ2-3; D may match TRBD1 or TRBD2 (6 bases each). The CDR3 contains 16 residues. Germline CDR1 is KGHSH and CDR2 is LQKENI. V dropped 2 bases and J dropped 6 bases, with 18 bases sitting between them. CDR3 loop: CASSPGSQGRMDTQYF. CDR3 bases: TGTGCCAGCTCACCAGGTTCTCAGGGGAGGATGGATACGCAGTATTTT.

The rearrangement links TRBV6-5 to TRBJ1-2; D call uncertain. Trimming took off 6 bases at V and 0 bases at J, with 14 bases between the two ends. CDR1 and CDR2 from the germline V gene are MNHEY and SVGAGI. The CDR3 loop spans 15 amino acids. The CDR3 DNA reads TGTGCCAGCAGACGTTCTAAATTCACTAACTATGGCTACACCTTC. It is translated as CASRRSKFTNYGYTF.

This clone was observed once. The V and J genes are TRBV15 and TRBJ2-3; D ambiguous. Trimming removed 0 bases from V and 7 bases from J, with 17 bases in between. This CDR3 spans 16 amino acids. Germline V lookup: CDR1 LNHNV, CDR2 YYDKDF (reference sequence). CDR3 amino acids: CATSRDALEIRNTQYF. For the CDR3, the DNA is TGTGCCACCAGCAGAGATGCCCTCGAGATCCGAAATACGCAGTATTTT.

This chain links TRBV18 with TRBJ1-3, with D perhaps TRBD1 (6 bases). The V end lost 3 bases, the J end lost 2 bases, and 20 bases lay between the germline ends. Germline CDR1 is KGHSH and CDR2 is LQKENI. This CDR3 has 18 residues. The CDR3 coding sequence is TGTGCCAGCTCACCCGGAACAGGGAGGGCCCTCACTGGAAACACCATATATTTT. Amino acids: CASSPGTGRALTGNTIYF.

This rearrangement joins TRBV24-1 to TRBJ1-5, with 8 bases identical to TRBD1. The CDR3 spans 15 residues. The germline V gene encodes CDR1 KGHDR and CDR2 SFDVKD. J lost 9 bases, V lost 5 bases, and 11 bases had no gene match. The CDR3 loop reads CATSAATGAMRPQHF. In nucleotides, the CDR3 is TGTGCCACCAGTGCTGCGACAGGGGCGATGCGGCCCCAGCATTTT.

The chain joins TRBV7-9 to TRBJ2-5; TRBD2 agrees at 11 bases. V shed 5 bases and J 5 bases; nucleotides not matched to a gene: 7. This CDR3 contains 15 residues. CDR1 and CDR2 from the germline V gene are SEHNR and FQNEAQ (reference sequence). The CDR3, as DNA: TGTGCCAGCAGCCCTGGACTAGCGGGTGGGGAGACCCAGTACTTC. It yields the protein CASSPGLAGGETQYF.

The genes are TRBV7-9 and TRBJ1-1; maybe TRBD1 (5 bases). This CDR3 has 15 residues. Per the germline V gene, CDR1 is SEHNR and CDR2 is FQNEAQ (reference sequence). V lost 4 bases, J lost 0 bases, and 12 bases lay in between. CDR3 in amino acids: CASSSRQTMNTEAFF. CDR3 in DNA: TGTGCCAGCAGCTCCCGACAGACAATGAACACTGAAGCTTTCTTT.

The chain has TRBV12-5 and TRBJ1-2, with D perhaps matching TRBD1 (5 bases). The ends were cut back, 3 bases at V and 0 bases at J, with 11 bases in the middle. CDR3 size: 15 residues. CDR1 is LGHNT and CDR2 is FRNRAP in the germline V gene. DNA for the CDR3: TGTGCTAGTGGTTTAGGACAACCTTCTAACTATGGCTACACCTTC. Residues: CASGLGQPSNYGYTF.

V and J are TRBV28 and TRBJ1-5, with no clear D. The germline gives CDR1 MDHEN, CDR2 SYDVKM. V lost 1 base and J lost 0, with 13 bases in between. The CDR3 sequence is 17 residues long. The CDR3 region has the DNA TGTGCCAGCAGTTTATTTGAGCGAACTTATAGCAATCAGCCCCAGCATTTT. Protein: CASSLFERTYSNQPQHF.

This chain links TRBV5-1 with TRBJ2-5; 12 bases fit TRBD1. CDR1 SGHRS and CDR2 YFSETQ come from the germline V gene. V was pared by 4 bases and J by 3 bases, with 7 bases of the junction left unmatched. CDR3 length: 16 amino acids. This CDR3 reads CASSRGTGGAEETQYF. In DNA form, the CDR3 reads TGCGCCAGCAGCAGGGGGACAGGGGGCGCGGAAGAGACCCAGTACTTC. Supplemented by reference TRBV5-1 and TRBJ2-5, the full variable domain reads KAGVTQTPRYLIKTRGQQVTLSCSPISGHRSVSWYQQTPGQGLQFLFEYFSETQRNKGNFPGRFSGRQFSNSRSEMNVSTLELGDSALYLCASSRGTGGAEETQYFGPGTRLLVL.

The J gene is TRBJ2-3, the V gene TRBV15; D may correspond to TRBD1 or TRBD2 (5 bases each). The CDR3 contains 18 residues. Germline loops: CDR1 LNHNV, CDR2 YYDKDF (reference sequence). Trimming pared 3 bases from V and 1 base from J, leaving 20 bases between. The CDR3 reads CATSSPTRRGRGTDTQYF. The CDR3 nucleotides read TGTGCCACCAGCAGCCCTACTAGAAGGGGACGGGGCACAGATACGCAGTATTTT.

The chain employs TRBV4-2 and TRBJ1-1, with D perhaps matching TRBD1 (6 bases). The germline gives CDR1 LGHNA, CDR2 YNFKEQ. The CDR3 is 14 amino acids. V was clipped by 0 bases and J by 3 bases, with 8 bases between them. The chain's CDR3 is CASSQDRGDTEAFF. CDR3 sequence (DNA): TGTGCCAGCAGCCAAGATAGGGGGGACACTGAAGCTTTCTTT.

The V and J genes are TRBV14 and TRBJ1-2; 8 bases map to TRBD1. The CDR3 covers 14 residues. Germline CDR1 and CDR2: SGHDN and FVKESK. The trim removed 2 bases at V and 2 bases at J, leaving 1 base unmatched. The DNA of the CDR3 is TGTGCCAGCAGCCAAAACAGGGGGAACTATGGCTACACCTTC. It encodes CASSQNRGNYGYTF.

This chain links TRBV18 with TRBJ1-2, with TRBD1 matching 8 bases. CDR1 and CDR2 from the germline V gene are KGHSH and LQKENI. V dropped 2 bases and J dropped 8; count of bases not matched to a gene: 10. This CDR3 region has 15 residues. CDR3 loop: CASSPSLDRAEGYTF. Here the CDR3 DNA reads TGTGCCAGCTCACCATCACTGGACAGGGCTGAAGGCTACACCTTC.

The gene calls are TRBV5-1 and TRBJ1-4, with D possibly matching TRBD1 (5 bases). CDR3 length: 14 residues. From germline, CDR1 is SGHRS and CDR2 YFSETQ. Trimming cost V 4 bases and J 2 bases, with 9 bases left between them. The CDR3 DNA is TGCGCCAGCAGCCTGGGACGGACTAATGAAAAACTGTTTTTT. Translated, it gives CASSLGRTNEKLFF.

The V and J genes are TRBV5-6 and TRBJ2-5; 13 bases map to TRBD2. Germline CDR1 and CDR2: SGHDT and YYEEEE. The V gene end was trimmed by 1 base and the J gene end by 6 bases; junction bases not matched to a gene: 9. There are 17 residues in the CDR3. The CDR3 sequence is CASSLLLLAGGRKTQYF. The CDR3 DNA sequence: TGTGCCAGCAGCTTGCTTTTACTAGCGGGGGGGCGAAAGACCCAGTACTTC.

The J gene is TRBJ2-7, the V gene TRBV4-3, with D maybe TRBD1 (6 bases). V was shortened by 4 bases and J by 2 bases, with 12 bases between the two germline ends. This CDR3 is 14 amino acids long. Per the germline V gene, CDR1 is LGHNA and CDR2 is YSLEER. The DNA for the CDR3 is TGCGCCAGCAGCCGCCGACAGGACGCCTACGAGCAGTACTTC. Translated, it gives CASSRRQDAYEQYF.

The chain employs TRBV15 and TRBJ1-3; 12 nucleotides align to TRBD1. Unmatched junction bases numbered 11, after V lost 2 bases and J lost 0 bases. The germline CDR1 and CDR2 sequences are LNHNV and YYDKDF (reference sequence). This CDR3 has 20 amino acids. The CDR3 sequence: CATSRTGTGGVFGSGNTIYF. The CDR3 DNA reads TGTGCCACCAGCAGAACTGGGACAGGGGGCGTTTTCGGCTCTGGAAACACCATATATTTT.

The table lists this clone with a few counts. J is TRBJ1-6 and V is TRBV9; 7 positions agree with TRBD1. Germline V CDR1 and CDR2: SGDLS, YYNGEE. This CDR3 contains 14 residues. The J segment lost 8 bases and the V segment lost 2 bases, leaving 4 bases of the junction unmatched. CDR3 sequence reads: CASSVGQGDSPLHF. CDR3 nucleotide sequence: TGTGCCAGCAGCGTTGGCCAGGGGGATTCACCCCTCCACTTT.

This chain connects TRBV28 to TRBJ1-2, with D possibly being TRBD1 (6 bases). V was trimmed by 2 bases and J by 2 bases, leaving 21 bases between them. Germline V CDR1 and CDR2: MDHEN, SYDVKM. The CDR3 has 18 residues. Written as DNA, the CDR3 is TGTGCCAGCAGTTTAGTAAGCGAGGGGACATCGCTAAACTATGGCTACACCTTC. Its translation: CASSLVSEGTSLNYGYTF.

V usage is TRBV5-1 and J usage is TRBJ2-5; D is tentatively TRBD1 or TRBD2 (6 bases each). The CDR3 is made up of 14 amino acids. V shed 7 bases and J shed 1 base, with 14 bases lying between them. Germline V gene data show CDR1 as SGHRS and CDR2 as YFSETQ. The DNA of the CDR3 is TGCGCCAGCTCAACAGGGAGGCTCCAAGAGACCCAGTACTTC. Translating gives CASSTGRLQETQYF.

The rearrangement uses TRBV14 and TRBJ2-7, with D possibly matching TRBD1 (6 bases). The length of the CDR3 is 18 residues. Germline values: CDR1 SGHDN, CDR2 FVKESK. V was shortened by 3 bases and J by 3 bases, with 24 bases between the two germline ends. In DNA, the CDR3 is TGTGCCAGCAGCCAGGAGGTCGTACAGGGTCCCCTACACTACGAGCAGTACTTC. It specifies CASSQEVVQGPLHYEQYF.

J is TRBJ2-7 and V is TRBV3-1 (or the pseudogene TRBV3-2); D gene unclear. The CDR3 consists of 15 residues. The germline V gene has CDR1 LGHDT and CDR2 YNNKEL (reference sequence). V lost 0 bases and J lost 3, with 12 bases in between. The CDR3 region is CASSQDRTGSYEQYF. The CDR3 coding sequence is TGTGCCAGCAGCCAAGATCGTACGGGTAGCTACGAGCAGTACTTC.

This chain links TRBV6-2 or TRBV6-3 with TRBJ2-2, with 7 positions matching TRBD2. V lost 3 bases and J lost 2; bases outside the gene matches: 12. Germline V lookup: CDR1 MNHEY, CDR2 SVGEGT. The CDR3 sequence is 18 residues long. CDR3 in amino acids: CASSYMAGVSLNTGELFF. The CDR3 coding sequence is TGTGCCAGCAGTTATATGGCGGGGGTCTCCTTAAACACCGGGGAGCTGTTTTTT.

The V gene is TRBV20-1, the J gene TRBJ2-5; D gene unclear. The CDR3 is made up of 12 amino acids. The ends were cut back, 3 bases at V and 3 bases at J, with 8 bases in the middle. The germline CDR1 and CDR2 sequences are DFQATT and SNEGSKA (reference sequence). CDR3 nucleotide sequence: TGCAGTGCTAGTGTGGGGAAAGAGACCCAGTACTTC. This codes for CSASVGKETQYF.

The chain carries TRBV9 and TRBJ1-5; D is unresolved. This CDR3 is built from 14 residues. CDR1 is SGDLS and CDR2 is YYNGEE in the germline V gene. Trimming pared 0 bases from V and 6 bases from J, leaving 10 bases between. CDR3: CASSVDPGRQPQHF. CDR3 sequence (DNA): TGTGCCAGCAGCGTAGACCCCGGACGTCAGCCCCAGCATTTT.

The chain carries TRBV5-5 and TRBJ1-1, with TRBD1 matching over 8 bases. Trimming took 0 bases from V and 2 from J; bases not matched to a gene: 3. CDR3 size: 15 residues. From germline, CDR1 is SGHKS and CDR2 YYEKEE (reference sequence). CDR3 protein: CASSLARGPNTEAFF. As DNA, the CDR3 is TGTGCCAGCAGCTTGGCCAGGGGGCCTAACACTGAAGCTTTCTTT.

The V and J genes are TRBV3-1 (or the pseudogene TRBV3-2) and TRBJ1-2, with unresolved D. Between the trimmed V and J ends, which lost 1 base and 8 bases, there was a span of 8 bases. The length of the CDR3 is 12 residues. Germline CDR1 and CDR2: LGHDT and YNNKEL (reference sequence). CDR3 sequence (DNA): TGTGCCAGCAGCCAAGGAGGGTTGGGCTACACCTTC. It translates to CASSQGGLGYTF.

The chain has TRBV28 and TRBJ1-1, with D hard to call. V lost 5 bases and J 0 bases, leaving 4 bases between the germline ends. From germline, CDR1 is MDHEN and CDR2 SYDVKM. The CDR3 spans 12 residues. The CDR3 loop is CASSQVNTEAFF. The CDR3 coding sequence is TGTGCCAGCAGTCAGGTGAACACTGAAGCTTTCTTT.

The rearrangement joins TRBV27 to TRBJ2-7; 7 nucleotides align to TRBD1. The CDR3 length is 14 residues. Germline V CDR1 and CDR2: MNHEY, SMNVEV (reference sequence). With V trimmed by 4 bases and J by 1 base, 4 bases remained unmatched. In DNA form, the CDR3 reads TGTGCCAGCAGTTCTGACAGGGTTTCCTACGAGCAGTACTTC. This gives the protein CASSSDRVSYEQYF.